The T cell receptor (beta chain) under discussion was sequenced for a study of shared clonotypes between healthy human individuals. The wider study: Plates per donor: three CD4 naive, three CD4 memory, two CD8 naive, one CD8 memory.

Trimming took 6 bases from V and 0 from J, leaving 18 bases between them. The CDR3 totals 17 residues. Germline V gene lookup returns CDR1 SGHAT and CDR2 FQNNGV. A remark on this clone: Antigen specificity is unknown. Other DNA variants within this sample encode the same CDR3.

None of the donors, who were healthy HIV-negative adults, had recently had acute infections or vaccinations. Study conclusions and caveats: In the sorted subsets, rarefaction showed sequencing was incomplete despite large depth.

How the authors handled the data: Filtering was not the same, since immunoSEQ gave junction-only sequences without quality scores. Clones were sequenced by immunoSEQ multiplex PCR, and TCRdb holds only the in-frame ones, with some missing. V and J calls plus clone size are reproduced from that table; the DNA served to infer D and trimming. The sample lists over 2 million clones, about 95% occurring once. The sequenced material came from naive CD4+ T cells sorted from blood. Subset specified: CD45RA+ positively selected. This sequence joins TRBV11-2 and TRBJ2-1, with D possibly TRBD1 on 5 matching bases. The clonotype originates from a young man in good health. The CDR3 DNA reads TGTGCCAGCAGTTCCACAGGATTTCTAAGCTCCTACAATGAGCAGTTCTTC. This sequence encodes CASSSTGFLSSYNEQFF.